The clone carrying this T cell receptor (beta chain) was observed a few times. The data were taken from a study of response to subunit inactivated influenza vaccine. MiXCR, applied by TCRdb to the RT-PCR reads, yields one record per CDR3 protein. The sample carries roughly 500,000 distinct CDR3 sequences, approximately 22% recorded once. Germline V CDR1 and CDR2: SGDLS, YYNGEE. The ends were cut back, 4 bases at V and 4 bases at J, with 18 bases in the middle. This CDR3 is 15 amino acids long. These same records also appear under a second study, on T cells expressing NK-cell markers. From that second work: With UMIs, 5'RACE template switching was used to make TCR beta cDNA.

The receptor's source is a man over 45 who received an inactivated influenza vaccine. This specimen was CD4+ T cells sorted from PBMCs, taken 12 days after vaccination. The chain combines TRBV9 with TRBJ2-7, with D perhaps TRBD1 (6 bases). DNA for the CDR3: TGTGCCAGCAGCCCGGGGAACCAGGGGTCTTACGAGCAGTACTTC. Its translation is CASSPGNQGSYEQYF.